This T cell receptor (beta chain) stems from a study of human T cells and chemical hapten exposure. The overall study: During the roughly 26-week study period, patients had diphenylcyclopropenone applied to the scalp every week. Study results and caveats: Counts of expanded TCRs (at PT1) showed a positive correlation with patch test score. TCRs exceeding 1 in 1000 frequency stayed unchanged with DPC sensitization.

Time point reported: patch test 3, about 24 weeks after DPC sensitization. Treatment in this sample: therapeutic diphenylcyclopropenone sensitization with weekly scalp DPC. At patch-test visits, sampling came before the patch test. Via MiXCR, TCRdb re-called the RACE reads, giving one row per CDR3 protein. The sample holds around 150,000 distinct CDR3 sequences, 25% to 35% seen once. V shed 0 bases and J 6 bases; nucleotides not matched to a gene: 6. The length of the CDR3 is 15 residues. The germline V gene encodes CDR1 SGHRS and CDR2 YFSETQ. About this clonotype: Antigen specificity is unknown.

This clonotype was sampled from a woman aged 18-29 years with alopecia areata. Some clones in this sample may be carry-over from other donors' samples. The material was whole blood, obtained in connection with sensitization to the hapten diphenylcyclopropenone (DPC). This rearrangement joins TRBV5-1 to TRBJ2-1; 7 bases align to TRBD2. The CDR3 bases are TGCGCCAGCAGCTTGGCGGGGGGTACCACCAATGAGCAGTTCTTC. This codes for CASSLAGGTTNEQFF.